A single sample is the source of the 26 T cell receptor beta chains below, sequenced in a study of monozygotic twins with cystic fibrosis. Libraries were prepared by immunoSEQ multiplex PCR; TCRdb keeps only in-frame clonotypes and omits some of them. Here the sample spans about 15,000 clones, 90% to 97% being singletons. Sequencing input: blood. These TCRs come from a girl aged 2-10 years with cystic fibrosis.

The rearrangement joins TRBV5-6 to TRBJ2-7; D is unclear. The CDR3 sequence is 14 residues long. The V end was cut by 3 bases, the J end by 7 bases, with 17 bases between. Per the germline V gene, CDR1 is SGHDT and CDR2 is YYEEEE. This CDR3 is CASSYYLASGEQYF. As DNA, the CDR3 is TGTGCCAGCAGCTACTACCTGGCGTCTGGGGAGCAGTACTTC.

J is TRBJ2-7 and V is TRBV19; TRBD1 agrees at 7 bases. This CDR3 is 14 amino acids long. CDR1 LNHDA and CDR2 SQIVND come from the germline V gene (reference sequence). V lost 5 bases to trimming and J lost 4 bases; unmatched junction nucleotides: 8. CDR3 bases: TGTGCCAGTAGTGCCGGGACAGATGAATACGAGCAGTACTTC. Residues: CASSAGTDEYEQYF.

The chain joins TRBV11-2 to TRBJ1-1; D remains unclear. CDR1 and CDR2 (germline): SGHAT, FQNNGV. The CDR3 totals 12 residues. Trimming shortened V by 0 bases and J by 7 bases, and 6 bases separated the two germline ends. The CDR3 protein is CASSLEWDEAFF. The CDR3 nucleotides read TGTGCCAGCAGCTTAGAGTGGGATGAAGCTTTCTTT. Full variable domain (remainder filled in from reference TRBV11-2 and TRBJ1-1): EAGVAQSPRYKIIEKRQSVAFWCNPISGHATLYWYQQILGQGPKLLIQFQNNGVVDDSQLPKDRFSAERLKGVDSTLKIQPAKLEDSAVYLCASSLEWDEAFFGQGTRLTVV.

The chain is built from TRBV6-6 and TRBJ2-1, with 11 nucleotides matching TRBD2. Per germline, CDR1 MNHNY and CDR2 SVGAGI (reference sequence). This CDR3 is 15 amino acids long. J gave up 6 bases and V 3 bases, and 4 bases lay outside the gene matches. Here the CDR3 reads CASSYSLAGANEQFF. For the CDR3, the DNA is TGTGCCAGCAGTTATTCACTAGCGGGGGCCAATGAGCAGTTCTTC.

This CDR3 reads CAWENKGLAGGLQFF. CDR3 DNA sequence: TGTGCCTGGGAGAACAAGGGACTAGCGGGGGGGCTGCAGTTCTTC. V and J are TRBV30 and TRBJ2-1; 16 bases are shared with TRBD2. Germline CDR1 is GTSNPN and CDR2 is SVGIG (reference sequence). The CDR3 covers 15 residues. V shed 5 bases, J shed 12 bases, and the junction held 10 bases outside the gene matches.

V gene TRBV18 combines with J gene TRBJ1-1, with D perhaps TRBD1 (5 bases). Trimming left V 2 bases short and J 6 bases short, with 19 bases between. The CDR3 runs 16 residues. The germline V gene encodes CDR1 KGHSH and CDR2 LQKENI. This CDR3 is CASSPISGETVSEAFF. The CDR3 DNA reads as TGTGCCAGCTCACCAATCTCCGGCGAGACAGTCTCTGAAGCTTTCTTT.

The V call is TRBV6-1, the J call TRBJ1-2; D is undetermined. Trimming removed 6 bases from V and 4 bases from J, with 15 bases in between. CDR1 MNHNS and CDR2 SASEGT come from the germline V gene. This CDR3 spans 14 amino acids. CDR3 sequence: CASRGTGLIYGYTF. The CDR3, as DNA: TGTGCCAGCAGGGGAACGGGCCTGATCTATGGCTACACCTTC.

J is TRBJ1-1 and V is TRBV5-1, with unresolved D. The V end was cut by 0 bases, the J end by 1 base, with 22 bases between. Germline CDR1 reads SGHRS; CDR2 reads YFSETQ. The length of the CDR3 is 19 residues. The CDR3 sequence: CASSLVAGKLREGNTEAFF. The DNA of the CDR3 is TGCGCCAGCAGCTTGGTGGCTGGGAAACTCCGAGAGGGGAACACTGAAGCTTTCTTT.

This chain uses TRBV20-1 with TRBJ2-5; D perhaps matches TRBD2 (5 bases). The CDR3 totals 11 residues. V lost 6 bases to trimming and J lost 4 bases, with 9 bases between them. Germline lookup yields CDR1 DFQATT and CDR2 SNEGSKA (reference sequence). The CDR3 sequence: CSAEVVETQYF. CDR3 sequence (DNA): TGCAGTGCGGAGGTGGTAGAGACCCAGTACTTC.

The chain links TRBV18 to TRBJ1-1, with D perhaps matching TRBD1 (6 bases). Between the trimmed V and J ends, which lost 6 bases and 5 bases, there was a span of 19 bases. The germline V gene has CDR1 KGHSH and CDR2 LQKENI. The CDR3 totals 15 residues. In DNA, the CDR3 is TGTGCCAGCTCCCGAGGACGAGGGGGAGGAACTGAAGCTTTCTTT. It codes for CASSRGRGGGTEAFF.

The chain employs TRBV14 and TRBJ2-1, with 9 bases fitting TRBD2. The CDR3 consists of 15 residues. Trimming removed 1 base from V and 5 bases from J; junction bases left unmatched: 3. Germline loops: CDR1 SGHDN, CDR2 FVKESK. The CDR3 bases are TGTGCCAGCAGCCAAGTGGCGGGGGGGCACAATGAGCAGTTCTTC. It is translated as CASSQVAGGHNEQFF.

Points on this clone: One junction end does not reproduce the germline sequence, and a read error may be involved. The chain recombines TRBV7-7 with TRBJ2-5, with a possible D match to TRBD2 (5 bases). CDR1 is SSHAT, CDR2 FNYEAQ, per germline (reference sequence). The CDR3 covers 15 residues. Here the CDR3 reads CASSPLSAGRETQYF. CDR3 in DNA: TGTGCTAGCAGCCCCCTTTCGGCGGGTAGGGAGACCCAGTACTTC.

The J gene is TRBJ2-1, the V gene TRBV11-2, with D perhaps TRBD2 (7 bases). Trimming left V 3 bases short and J 9 bases short, with 24 bases between. This CDR3 has 17 amino acids. Germline V gene lookup returns CDR1 SGHAT and CDR2 FQNNGV. CDR3 region: CASSLRGGGGPTAEQFF. In DNA, the CDR3 is TGTGCCAGCAGCTTGAGGGGGGGCGGCGGGCCCACGGCTGAGCAGTTCTTC.

The chain is built from TRBV30 and TRBJ1-5, with a tentative D call TRBD1 (6 bases). From germline, CDR1 is GTSNPN and CDR2 SVGIG (reference sequence). CDR3 length: 12 residues. Trimming cost V 3 bases and J 7 bases, with 10 bases left between them. This CDR3 reads CAWSVQGQPQHF. CDR3 coding DNA: TGTGCCTGGAGCGTACAGGGACAGCCCCAGCATTTT.

This clone was seen only once. The rearrangement uses TRBV5-8 and TRBJ1-6, with a possible D match to TRBD1 (6 bases). The CDR3 covers 18 residues. Germline V gene sequence: CDR1 SGHTS, CDR2 YDEGEE. Trimming pared 0 bases from V and 2 bases from J, leaving 15 bases between. CDR3 DNA: TGTGCCAGCAGCTTGGGCAGGGGTGATTTCACCTATAATTCACCCCTCCACTTT. This sequence encodes CASSLGRGDFTYNSPLHF. The complete variable domain, with remaining parts taken from reference TRBV5-8 and TRBJ1-6, reads EAGVTQSPTHLIKTRGQQATLRCSPISGHTSVYWYQQALGLGLQFLLWYDEGEERNRGNFPPRFSGRQFPNYSSELNVNALELEDSALYLCASSLGRGDFTYNSPLHFGNGTRLTVT.

The J gene is TRBJ2-1, the V gene TRBV4-3, with unresolved D. Looked up from germline, CDR1 is LGHNA and CDR2 is YSLEER. Trimming pared 0 bases from V and 6 bases from J, leaving 15 bases between. There are 16 residues in the CDR3. The CDR3: CASSQDVTVGFNEQFF. Written as DNA, the CDR3 is TGCGCCAGCAGCCAAGATGTGACGGTTGGGTTCAATGAGCAGTTCTTC.

This clone appeared once. The chain has TRBV11-2 and TRBJ1-1, with unresolved D. Germline assignment: CDR1 SGHAT and CDR2 FQNNGV. Trimming removed 5 bases from V and 5 bases from J, with 9 bases in between. There are 12 residues in the CDR3. This CDR3 is CASSPEETEAFF. The CDR3 region has the DNA TGTGCCAGCAGCCCCGAGGAGACTGAAGCTTTCTTT.

The rearrangement joins TRBV29-1 to TRBJ1-2; a possible D gene is TRBD1 (6 bases). V gave up 4 bases and J gave up 3 bases, with 12 bases separating them. Germline CDR1 is SQVTM and CDR2 is ANQGSEA. This CDR3 is 13 amino acids long. CDR3 loop: CSVANRVDYGYTF. DNA for the CDR3: TGCAGCGTTGCAAACAGGGTTGACTATGGCTACACCTTC.

With respect to this clone: One end of the junction is discordant with germline, which a read error may explain. DNA for the CDR3: TGCAGTGCTAGGCCCTTTCGGGACTTC. Residues: CSARPFRDF. The rearrangement joins TRBV20-1 to TRBJ2-7, with D uncertain. The length of the CDR3 is 9 residues. CDR1 is DFQATT, CDR2 SNEGSKA, per germline (reference sequence).

The chain uses TRBV7-2 and TRBJ2-5; D remains unclear. With 1 base removed from V and 4 bases from J, the gap between germline ends came to 10 bases. Germline V gives CDR1 SGHTA, CDR2 FQGNSA. CDR3 length equals 14 residues. The CDR3 DNA follows: TGTGCCAGCAGCTTAGTGGGCCGGAGAGAGACCCAGTACTTC. Encoded protein: CASSLVGRRETQYF.

The rearrangement joins TRBV6-5 to TRBJ1-1; D unclear. The CDR3 spans 13 residues. V lost 6 bases and J 0 bases, leaving 8 bases between the germline ends. From germline, CDR1 is MNHEY and CDR2 SVGAGI. The CDR3 here is CASSRRLNTEAFF. CDR3 coding DNA: TGTGCCAGCAGCAGGCGGTTGAACACTGAAGCTTTCTTT.

This rearrangement joins TRBV6-6 to TRBJ2-3; no reliable D call. In germline, CDR1 is MNHNY, CDR2 SVGAGI (reference sequence). This CDR3 contains 10 residues. Trimming took off 10 bases at V and 7 bases at J, with 9 bases between the two ends. The CDR3, as DNA: TGTGCCACCCGAGACTATACGCAGTATTTT. Its protein is CATRDYTQYF.

V is TRBV30 and J is TRBJ1-6; D call uncertain. CDR3 length equals 14 residues. V was clipped by 4 bases and J by 3 bases, with 10 bases between them. CDR1 and CDR2 from the germline V gene are GTSNPN and SVGIG (reference sequence). The CDR3 sequence: CAWTRGFYNSPLHF. CDR3 nucleotides: TGTGCCTGGACCCGCGGGTTCTATAATTCACCCCTCCACTTT.

In the case of this clone: One end of the junction is discordant with germline, which a read error may explain. The J gene is TRBJ1-6, the V gene TRBV5-1, with 8 bases aligning to TRBD1. Germline assignment: CDR1 SGHRS and CDR2 YFSETQ. The CDR3 contains 15 residues. The CDR3 sequence: CASSLGQVHNSPLHF. CDR3 DNA: TGTGCCAGCAGCTTGGGACAGGTTCATAATTCACCCCTCCACTTT.

The chain combines TRBV11-2 with TRBJ2-7, with 7 bases aligning to TRBD2. The CDR3 runs to 14 residues. The J segment lost 6 bases and the V segment lost 0 bases, leaving 5 bases of the junction unmatched. CDR1 is SGHAT and CDR2 is FQNNGV in the germline V gene. CDR3 nucleotide sequence: TGTGCCAGCAGCTTAGACGCGGGGGTGAGCGAGCAGTACTTC. Encoded protein: CASSLDAGVSEQYF.

This chain links TRBV4-3 with TRBJ2-3, with a weak D call TRBD2 (6 bases). CDR1 and CDR2 (germline): LGHNA, YSLEER. Trimming took 0 bases from V and 2 from J, leaving 15 bases between them. The CDR3 loop spans 17 amino acids. This chain's CDR3 is CASSQDLGDFTTDTQYF. In nucleotides, the CDR3 is TGCGCCAGCAGCCAAGATTTGGGGGACTTCACCACAGATACGCAGTATTTT.